Each of the 2 T cell receptor beta chains below was sequenced from the same sample in a study of OX40 agonist ivuxolimab in advanced cancers. Receptors were amplified or captured by the immunoSEQ multiplex PCR assay. In TCRdb, the immuneACCESS table is reduced to in-frame sequences with V and J assigned. These tables do not hold every clone; where another copy was compared, an unresolved V gene accounts for under half, and the others remain unexplained. In this sample the table shows under 20,000 clones, about 86% of which occur a single time. The ten largest clones add up to 3.8% of the sample. This material consisted of CD4+ or CD8+ T cells sorted from blood, taken in a trial of the OX40 agonist ivuxolimab. These receptors all come from an adult with an advanced solid tumor such as melanoma, head and neck, liver or kidney cancer.

The J gene is TRBJ2-3, the V gene TRBV6-1; D might be TRBD2 (6 bases). This CDR3 has 15 residues. Germline-derived CDR1 and CDR2 are MNHNS and SASEGT. The V and J ends lost 7 bases and 3 bases respectively, with 17 bases between them. The CDR3 is CASIPGGGRTDTQYF. In nucleotides, the CDR3 is TGTGCCAGCATCCCAGGCGGAGGGCGGACAGATACGCAGTATTTT.

This rearrangement joins TRBV9 to TRBJ2-7, with D perhaps TRBD1 (5 bases). Trimming pared 3 bases from V and 3 bases from J, leaving 13 bases between. The CDR3 runs 14 residues. Germline CDR1 and CDR2: SGDLS and YYNGEE. Here the CDR3 reads CASSEGVALYEQYF. In nucleotides, the CDR3 is TGTGCCAGCAGCGAAGGGGTCGCCCTCTACGAGCAGTACTTC.